Below, 11 T cell receptor beta chains from the same sample are listed, as sequenced in a study of T cell responses to AZD1222 COVID-19 vaccine. This table comes from immunoSEQ multiplex PCR, and its TCRdb copy is limited to in-frame clones, with some not included. The sample yields some 140,000 clones, approximately 89% seen once. This specimen consisted of peripheral blood, obtained on day 0 of AZD1222 vaccination. The receptor set was obtained from an adult in good health.

The chain uses TRBV2 and TRBJ1-5, with 9 bases aligning to TRBD1. Trimming took 4 bases from V and 1 from J; bases not matched to a gene: 11. Germline assignment: CDR1 SNHLY and CDR2 FYNNEI. This CDR3 region has 18 residues. CDR3 in DNA: TGTGCCAGCAGTGTCTTTGGGACAGGGAATCCCAGCAATCAGCCCCAGCATTTT. This gives the protein CASSVFGTGNPSNQPQHF.

The rearrangement links TRBV5-6 to TRBJ1-2, with D unresolved. This CDR3 spans 13 amino acids. Germline values: CDR1 SGHDT, CDR2 YYEEEE. V shed 0 bases and J shed 2 bases, with 5 bases lying between them. CDR3 amino acids: CASSLVGNYGYTF. For the CDR3, the DNA is TGTGCCAGCAGCTTGGTGGGGAACTATGGCTACACCTTC.

The V and J genes are TRBV5-1 and TRBJ2-7; the D gene is possibly TRBD1 (6 bases). The V end lost 7 bases, the J end lost 1 base, and 18 bases lay between the germline ends. The CDR3 runs 15 residues. Per the germline V gene, CDR1 is SGHRS and CDR2 is YFSETQ. For the CDR3, the DNA is TGCGCCAGCGGCTACCGGGACGGACAGTCCTACGAGCAGTACTTC. Translating it yields CASGYRDGQSYEQYF.

V usage is TRBV14 and J usage is TRBJ2-7; D may be TRBD1 or TRBD2 (5 bases each). Germline CDR1 is SGHDN and CDR2 is FVKESK. CDR3 length: 13 residues. Trimming pared 8 bases from V and 6 bases from J, leaving 17 bases between. The CDR3 nucleotides are TGTGCCAGCCGGGGCCAAGGCGTGCTCGAGCAGTACTTC. Its translation: CASRGQGVLEQYF. Combining the CDR3 with reference TRBV14 and TRBJ2-7 gives the whole variable domain EAGVTQFPSHSVIEKGQTVTLRCDPISGHDNLYWYRRVMGKEIKFLLHFVKESKQDESGMPNNRFLAERTGGTYSTLKVQPAELEDSGVYFCASRGQGVLEQYFGPGTRLTVT.

Only one count was recorded for this clone. The gene calls are TRBV5-6 and TRBJ2-7; D not certain. Trimming shortened V by 0 bases and J by 1 base, and 2 bases separated the two germline ends. The germline gives CDR1 SGHDT, CDR2 YYEEEE. The CDR3 is made up of 12 amino acids. DNA of the CDR3: TGTGCCAGCAGCTTGGAGTCCTACGAGCAGTACTTC. This sequence encodes CASSLESYEQYF.

This chain links TRBV19 with TRBJ1-5; 9 bases are shared with TRBD1. Trimming at V came to 6 bases and at J to 4 bases, leaving 10 bases not matched to a gene. The CDR3 is made up of 16 amino acids. CDR1 and CDR2 from the germline V gene are LNHDA and SQIVND (reference sequence). CDR3 coding DNA: TGTGCCAGTAGCGGATACGGACAGGGGAAAAATCAGCCCCAGCATTTT. It yields the protein CASSGYGQGKNQPQHF.

The J gene is TRBJ2-1, the V gene TRBV13; D is undetermined. This CDR3 spans 14 amino acids. The germline V and J ends were trimmed by 2 bases and 3 bases, with 8 bases remaining between them. Germline assignment: CDR1 PRHDT and CDR2 FYEKMQ (reference sequence). The chain's CDR3 is CASSLPPNYNEQFF. DNA for the CDR3: TGTGCCAGCAGCTTACCCCCCAACTACAATGAGCAGTTCTTC.

The V gene is TRBV28, the J gene TRBJ1-1; the D is unclear. The germline CDR1 and CDR2 sequences are MDHEN and SYDVKM. This CDR3 spans 14 amino acids. V gave up 7 bases and J gave up 4 bases, with 16 bases separating them. The chain's CDR3 is CASTALTALTEAFF. The CDR3 bases are TGTGCCAGCACCGCCCTTACTGCTCTCACTGAAGCTTTCTTT.

In its sample, this clone was seen once. This chain joins TRBV6-1 and TRBJ1-2, with D hard to call. The V gene's germline CDR1 is MNHNS and CDR2 SASEGT. V was cut by 1 base and J by 6 bases, with 15 bases left in between. The CDR3 is 15 amino acids. The CDR3 coding sequence is TGTGCCAGCAGTGAAGACTACCGCAAATCAGATGGCTACACCTTC. This encodes CASSEDYRKSDGYTF.

This chain uses TRBV18 with TRBJ2-1, with 8 bases identical to TRBD2. The germline CDR1 and CDR2 sequences are KGHSH and LQKENI. The ends lost 8 bases at V and 3 bases at J; junction bases unmatched: 9. There are 15 residues in the CDR3. The CDR3 nucleotides read TGTGCCAGCCGGCTTGGGGCGGGAGGCTACAATGAGCAGTTCTTC. Residues: CASRLGAGGYNEQFF.

V usage is TRBV4-1 and J usage is TRBJ2-1; 12 bases are shared with TRBD2. Per germline, CDR1 MGHRA and CDR2 YSYEKL. This CDR3 region has 17 residues. J was trimmed by 4 bases and V by 2 bases; bases with no gene match: 6. The CDR3 is CASSQRETSGRYNEQFF. Written as DNA, the CDR3 is TGCGCCAGCAGCCAAAGGGAAACTAGCGGGAGGTACAATGAGCAGTTCTTC.